This is a list of T cell receptor beta chains from one sample in a study of cytomegalovirus exposure and HLA in healthy donors. Here immunoSEQ multiplex PCR was the method, and the copy in TCRdb shows in-frame clones only, minus some. In the table there are 100,000 to 120,000 clones, around 87% of which are singletons. Input material: PBMCs. The receptors here all came from a man aged 40-49 years in good health and CMV-seronegative. CDR3s include the opening cysteine and the closing phenylalanine or tryptophan. A D gene is named only where the DNA matches it firmly. The size entry is marked missing in some rows and otherwise reads once, few, many or a size class.

d_call: .
j_call: TRBJ2-7
v_call: TRBV6-1
clone_size: once
cdr3_nt: TGTGGGACACGCTCCTACGAGCAGTACTTC
cdr3_aa: CGTRSYEQYF

d_call: TRBD1
j_call: TRBJ1-5
v_call: TRBV6-6
clone_size: .
cdr3_nt: TGTGCCAGCAGTTCTCAGGGGGACCATCAGCCCCAGCATTTT
cdr3_aa: CASSSQGDHQPQHF

d_call: .
j_call: TRBJ1-3
v_call: TRBV19
clone_size: .
cdr3_nt: TGTGCCAGTACCCTTCGGTCGTCTGGAAACACCATATATTTT
cdr3_aa: CASTLRSSGNTIYF

d_call: .
j_call: TRBJ1-1
v_call: TRBV11-2
clone_size: .
cdr3_nt: TGTGCCAGCAGCTTGTCAGTGAACACTGAAGCTTTCTTT
cdr3_aa: CASSLSVNTEAFF

d_call: .
j_call: TRBJ2-1
v_call: TRBV11-3
clone_size: .
cdr3_nt: TGTGCCAGCAGCTTAGGGCTAGTCTCGCCCTACAATGAGCAGTTCTTC
cdr3_aa: CASSLGLVSPYNEQFF

d_call: .
j_call: TRBJ1-1
v_call: TRBV28
clone_size: .
cdr3_nt: TGTGCCAGCAGTTTAGCGGGGGGGAACACTGAAGCTTTCTTT
cdr3_aa: CASSLAGGNTEAFF

d_call: TRBD1
j_call: TRBJ2-7
v_call: TRBV29-1
clone_size: .
cdr3_nt: TGCAGCGCCCAGGGGGCTCGCGAGCAGTACTTC
cdr3_aa: CSAQGAREQYF

d_call: TRBD1
j_call: TRBJ1-1
v_call: TRBV25-1
clone_size: .
cdr3_nt: TGTGCCAGCAGTGCCCATAACAGGGGGGGGAACACTGAAGCTTTCTTT
cdr3_aa: CASSAHNRGGNTEAFF

d_call: TRBD1
j_call: TRBJ1-5
v_call: TRBV28
clone_size: .
cdr3_nt: TGTGCCAGCACCCTGGATGCGACAGGGGCCGGCAATCAGCCCCAGCATTTT
cdr3_aa: CASTLDATGAGNQPQHF

d_call: .
j_call: TRBJ2-7
v_call: TRBV5-8
clone_size: .
cdr3_nt: TGTGCCAGCAGAGGAGGCGCCGCCTACGAGCAGTACTTC
cdr3_aa: CASRGGAAYEQYF

d_call: .
j_call: TRBJ2-1
v_call: TRBV6-1
clone_size: .
cdr3_nt: TGTGCCAGCAGTGAGGGCTCGGGACACCTGAACCAGTTCTTC
cdr3_aa: CASSEGSGHLNQFF

d_call: .
j_call: TRBJ2-4
v_call: TRBV9
clone_size: .
cdr3_nt: TGTGCCAGCAGCTCCGGGGGTGGAAACATTCAGTACTTC
cdr3_aa: CASSSGGGNIQYF

d_call: TRBD2
j_call: TRBJ2-3
v_call: TRBV11-1
clone_size: .
cdr3_nt: TGTGCCAGCAGCCCAAGCGGGGGGGCCGCAGATACGCAGTATTTT
cdr3_aa: CASSPSGGAADTQYF

d_call: .
j_call: TRBJ1-3
v_call: TRBV6-9
clone_size: .
cdr3_nt: TGTGCCAGCACCCGGGAGGCTGGAAACACCATATATTTT
cdr3_aa: CASTREAGNTIYF

d_call: .
j_call: TRBJ1-1
v_call: TRBV5-1
clone_size: .
cdr3_nt: TGCGCCAGCAGCTTGCGGACACAGAACACTGAAGCTTTCTTT
cdr3_aa: CASSLRTQNTEAFF

d_call: .
j_call: TRBJ1-1
v_call: TRBV5-1
clone_size: .
cdr3_nt: TGCGCCAGCAGCATATTGCAGGGTGAAGCTTTCTTT
cdr3_aa: CASSILQGEAFF

d_call: .
j_call: TRBJ1-2
v_call: TRBV28
clone_size: .
cdr3_nt: TGTGCCAGCAGTTCACCCGTCCTAGGCGCTAACTATGGCTACACCTTC
cdr3_aa: CASSSPVLGANYGYTF

d_call: .
j_call: TRBJ2-3
v_call: TRBV10-3
clone_size: .
cdr3_nt: TGTGCCATCAGTGAGTCGGGCGGGAGCACAGATACGCAGTATTTT
cdr3_aa: CAISESGGSTDTQYF

d_call: .
j_call: TRBJ1-3
v_call: TRBV4-3
clone_size: .
cdr3_nt: TGCGCCAGCAGCCAAACAGGGACTGGAAACACCATATATTTT
cdr3_aa: CASSQTGTGNTIYF

d_call: .
j_call: TRBJ2-5
v_call: TRBV5-4
clone_size: .
cdr3_nt: TGTGCCAGCAGCCGGGTGTGGGGGGTACAAGAGACCCAGTACTTC
cdr3_aa: CASSRVWGVQETQYF

d_call: .
j_call: TRBJ2-3
v_call: TRBV30
clone_size: .
cdr3_nt: TGTGCCTGGGTTCGAACGGGGGGCACAGATACGCAGTATTTT
cdr3_aa: CAWVRTGGTDTQYF

d_call: .
j_call: TRBJ1-2
v_call: TRBV5-4
clone_size: .
cdr3_nt: TGTGCCAGTAAGCTTGGAGAGGGAGGCTATGGCTACACCTTC
cdr3_aa: CASKLGEGGYGYTF

d_call: .
j_call: TRBJ1-1
v_call: TRBV5-1
clone_size: .
cdr3_nt: TGCGCCAGCAGCTCAATAGGGGGGGTGGTTAACACTGAAGCTTTCTTT
cdr3_aa: CASSSIGGVVNTEAFF

d_call: .
j_call: TRBJ1-4
v_call: TRBV28
clone_size: .
cdr3_nt: TGTGCCAGCAGTTCACAGGGATCTGCAACTAATGAAAAACTGTTTTTT
cdr3_aa: CASSSQGSATNEKLFF

d_call: .
j_call: TRBJ1-1
v_call: TRBV6-6
clone_size: .
cdr3_nt: TGTGCCAGCGCGCCTCGGACAGCCCTCACTGAAGCTTTCTTT
cdr3_aa: CASAPRTALTEAFF

d_call: TRBD1
j_call: TRBJ1-5
v_call: TRBV6-5
clone_size: few
cdr3_nt: TGTGCCAGCAGGGGACAGGGAGGGAATCAGCCCCAGCATTTT
cdr3_aa: CASRGQGGNQPQHF

d_call: TRBD1
j_call: TRBJ1-3
v_call: TRBV7-8
clone_size: .
cdr3_nt: TGTGCCAGCAGCCCGAGAGCCGCGGGACAGGGGGGAAACACCATATATTTT
cdr3_aa: CASSPRAAGQGGNTIYF

d_call: TRBD1
j_call: TRBJ1-5
v_call: TRBV7-9
clone_size: .
cdr3_nt: TGTGCCAGCAGCCTAGATAATCGAGGACAGGGCAGTCAGCCCCAGCATTTT
cdr3_aa: CASSLDNRGQGSQPQHF

d_call: .
j_call: TRBJ1-1
v_call: TRBV5-1
clone_size: .
cdr3_nt: TGCGCCAGCAGCTTGGACGGGATGAACACTGAAGCTTTCTTT
cdr3_aa: CASSLDGMNTEAFF

d_call: .
j_call: TRBJ1-2
v_call: TRBV7-9
clone_size: .
cdr3_nt: TGTGCCAGCAGCTTAGGGGGCTTGCGAAAGCACTATGGCTACACCTTC
cdr3_aa: CASSLGGLRKHYGYTF

d_call: TRBD2
j_call: TRBJ2-7
v_call: TRBV6-1
clone_size: .
cdr3_nt: TGTGCCAGCACTACTAGCGGGGGCTCCTACGAGCAGTACTTC
cdr3_aa: CASTTSGGSYEQYF

d_call: .
j_call: TRBJ1-2
v_call: TRBV6-5
clone_size: .
cdr3_nt: TGTGCCAGCAGTTATGAGGGAGGTCGGGGAGGCTACACCTTC
cdr3_aa: CASSYEGGRGGYTF

d_call: .
j_call: TRBJ2-7
v_call: TRBV9
clone_size: .
cdr3_nt: TGTGCCAGCAGCGTAGACCCGGCAGGCAGTTCCGACGAGCAGTACTTC
cdr3_aa: CASSVDPAGSSDEQYF

d_call: TRBD1
j_call: TRBJ2-7
v_call: TRBV19
clone_size: .
cdr3_nt: TGTGCCAGTAGACGGACAGGGGGGGGCTACGAGCAGTACTTC
cdr3_aa: CASRRTGGGYEQYF

d_call: .
j_call: TRBJ2-3
v_call: TRBV27
clone_size: .
cdr3_nt: TGTGCCAGCAGTCGGGGCACAGATACGCAGTATTTT
cdr3_aa: CASSRGTDTQYF

d_call: .
j_call: TRBJ1-5
v_call: TRBV2
clone_size: .
cdr3_nt: TGTGCCAGCACGGCCAGGGAAAATCAGCCCCAGCATTTT
cdr3_aa: CASTARENQPQHF

d_call: .
j_call: TRBJ1-1
v_call: TRBV28
clone_size: .
cdr3_nt: TGTGCCAGCAGTCCCCTTGGTGGGGGGACTGAAGCTTTCTTT
cdr3_aa: CASSPLGGGTEAFF

d_call: .
j_call: TRBJ2-5
v_call: TRBV2
clone_size: .
cdr3_nt: TGTGCCAGCAGTGACCGGGGAGAGACCCAGTACTTC
cdr3_aa: CASSDRGETQYF

d_call: .
j_call: TRBJ1-3
v_call: TRBV9
clone_size: .
cdr3_nt: TGTGCCAGCAGCGTACAGGGTGCTGGAAACACCATATATTTT
cdr3_aa: CASSVQGAGNTIYF

d_call: .
j_call: TRBJ1-1
v_call: TRBV30
clone_size: .
cdr3_nt: TGTGCCTGGAGGGGAGGGATTGAAGCTTTCTTT
cdr3_aa: CAWRGGIEAFF

d_call: TRBD2
j_call: TRBJ2-3
v_call: TRBV7-6
clone_size: .
cdr3_nt: TGTGCCAGCAGCCGGACTAGCGGGGGTAATACGCAGTATTTT
cdr3_aa: CASSRTSGGNTQYF

d_call: .
j_call: TRBJ1-1
v_call: TRBV5-6
clone_size: .
cdr3_nt: TGTGCCAGCAGCTCCCGCGCTCGGGGAGCTTTCTTT
cdr3_aa: CASSSRARGAFF

d_call: .
j_call: TRBJ2-2
v_call: TRBV2
clone_size: .
cdr3_nt: TGTGCCAGCAGTGTTTATCAGGTGGACACCGGGGAGCTGTTTTTT
cdr3_aa: CASSVYQVDTGELFF

d_call: TRBD2
j_call: TRBJ2-2
v_call: TRBV19
clone_size: .
cdr3_nt: TGTGCCAGTAGCCGGGGGCTAGCGGGGAACACCGGGGAGCTGTTTTTT
cdr3_aa: CASSRGLAGNTGELFF